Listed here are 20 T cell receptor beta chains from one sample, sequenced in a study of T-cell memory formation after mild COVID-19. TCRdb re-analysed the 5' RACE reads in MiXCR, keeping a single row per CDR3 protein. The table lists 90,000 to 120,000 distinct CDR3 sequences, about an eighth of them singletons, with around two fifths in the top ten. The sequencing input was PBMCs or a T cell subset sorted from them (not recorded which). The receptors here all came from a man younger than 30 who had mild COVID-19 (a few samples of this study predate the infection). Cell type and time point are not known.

The CDR3 is CASRTGSEQFF. The CDR3 nucleotides read TGTGCCAGCAGGACCGGATCTGAGCAGTTCTTC. The rearrangement joins TRBV6-5 to TRBJ2-1; no definite D call. Looked up from germline, CDR1 is MNHEY and CDR2 is SVGAGI. The CDR3 loop spans 11 amino acids. Trimming shortened V by 6 bases and J by 9 bases, and 9 bases separated the two germline ends.

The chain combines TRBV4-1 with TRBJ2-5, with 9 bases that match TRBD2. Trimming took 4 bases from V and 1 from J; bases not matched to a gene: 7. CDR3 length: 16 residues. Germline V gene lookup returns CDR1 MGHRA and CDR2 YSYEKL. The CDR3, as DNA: TGCGCCAGCAGCCCGGGCGCGGGGGGGCTCCAAGAGACCCAGTACTTC. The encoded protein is CASSPGAGGLQETQYF.

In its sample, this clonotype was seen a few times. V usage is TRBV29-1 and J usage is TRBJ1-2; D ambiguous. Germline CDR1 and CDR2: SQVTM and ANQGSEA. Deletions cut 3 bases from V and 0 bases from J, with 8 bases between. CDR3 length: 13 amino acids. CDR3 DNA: TGCAGCGTTGAGGCAGTCCCTAACTATGGCTACACCTTC. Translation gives CSVEAVPNYGYTF.

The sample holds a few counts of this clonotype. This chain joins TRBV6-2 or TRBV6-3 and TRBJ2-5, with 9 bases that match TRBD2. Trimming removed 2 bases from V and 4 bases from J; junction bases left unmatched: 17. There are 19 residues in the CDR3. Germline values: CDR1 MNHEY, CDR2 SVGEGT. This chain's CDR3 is CASSYPTISGGSTRETQYF. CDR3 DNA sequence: TGTGCCAGCAGTTACCCGACGATAAGCGGGGGGTCGACAAGAGAGACCCAGTACTTC.

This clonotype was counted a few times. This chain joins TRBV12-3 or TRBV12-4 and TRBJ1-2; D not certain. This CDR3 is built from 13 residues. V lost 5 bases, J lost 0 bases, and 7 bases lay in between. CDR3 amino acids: CASSLGSNYGYTF. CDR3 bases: TGTGCCAGCAGTCTCGGATCTAACTATGGCTACACCTTC.

CDR3 sequence: CASSAHRGSGYTF. The CDR3 DNA sequence: TGTGCCAGCAGTGCGCACAGGGGATCTGGCTACACCTTC. This chain connects TRBV6-1 to TRBJ1-2, with 7 bases matching TRBD1. V dropped 4 bases and J dropped 7; count of bases not matched to a gene: 6. The V gene's germline CDR1 is MNHNS and CDR2 SASEGT. The CDR3 length is 13 residues.

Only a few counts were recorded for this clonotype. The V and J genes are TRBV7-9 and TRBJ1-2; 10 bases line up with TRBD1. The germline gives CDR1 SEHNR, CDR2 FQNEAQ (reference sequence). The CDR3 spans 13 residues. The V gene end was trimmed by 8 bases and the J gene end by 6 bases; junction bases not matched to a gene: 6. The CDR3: CASRGQGVHGYTF. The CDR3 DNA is TGTGCCAGCCGAGGACAGGGGGTCCATGGCTACACCTTC. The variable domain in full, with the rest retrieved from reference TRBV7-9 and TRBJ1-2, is DTGVSQNPRHKITKRGQNVTFRCDPISEHNRLYWYRQTLGQGPEFLTYFQNEAQLEKSRLLSDRFSAERPKGSFSTLEIQRTEQGDSAMYLCASRGQGVHGYTFGSGTRLTVV.

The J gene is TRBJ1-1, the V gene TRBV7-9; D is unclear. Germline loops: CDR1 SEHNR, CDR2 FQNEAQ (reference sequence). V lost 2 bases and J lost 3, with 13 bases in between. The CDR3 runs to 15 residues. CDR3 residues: CASSLLYGRDTEAFF. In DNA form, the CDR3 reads TGTGCCAGCAGCTTACTCTATGGGCGCGACACTGAAGCTTTCTTT.

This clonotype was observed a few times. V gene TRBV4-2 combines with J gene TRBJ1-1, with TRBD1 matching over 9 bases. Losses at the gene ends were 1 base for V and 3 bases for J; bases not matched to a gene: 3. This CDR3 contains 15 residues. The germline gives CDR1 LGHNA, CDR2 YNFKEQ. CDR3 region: CASSQVGDRDTEAFF. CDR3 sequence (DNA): TGTGCCAGCAGCCAAGTTGGGGACAGGGACACTGAAGCTTTCTTT.

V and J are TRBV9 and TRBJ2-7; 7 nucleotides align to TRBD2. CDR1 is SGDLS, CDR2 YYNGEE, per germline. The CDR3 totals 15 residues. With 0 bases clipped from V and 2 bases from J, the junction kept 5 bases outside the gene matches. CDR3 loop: CASSVASSGAYEQYF. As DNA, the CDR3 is TGTGCCAGCAGCGTAGCCTCAAGCGGGGCCTACGAGCAGTACTTC.

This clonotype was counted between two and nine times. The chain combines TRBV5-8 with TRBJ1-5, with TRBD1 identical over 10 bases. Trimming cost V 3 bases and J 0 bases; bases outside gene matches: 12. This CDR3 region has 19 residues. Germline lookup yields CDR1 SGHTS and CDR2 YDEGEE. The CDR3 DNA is TGTGCCAGCAGCTCGATTACAATGACAGGGGGCCTTAGCAATCAGCCCCAGCATTTT. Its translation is CASSSITMTGGLSNQPQHF. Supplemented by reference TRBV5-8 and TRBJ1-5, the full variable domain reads EAGVTQSPTHLIKTRGQQATLRCSPISGHTSVYWYQQALGLGLQFLLWYDEGEERNRGNFPPRFSGRQFPNYSSELNVNALELEDSALYLCASSSITMTGGLSNQPQHFGDGTRLSIL.

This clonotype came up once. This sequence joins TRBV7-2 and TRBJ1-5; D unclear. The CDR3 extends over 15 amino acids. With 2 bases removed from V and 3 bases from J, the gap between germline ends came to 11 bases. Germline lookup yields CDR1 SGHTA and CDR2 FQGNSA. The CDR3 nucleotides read TGTGCCAGCAGCTTACTTTTAGGAGACAATCAGCCCCAGCATTTT. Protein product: CASSLLLGDNQPQHF.

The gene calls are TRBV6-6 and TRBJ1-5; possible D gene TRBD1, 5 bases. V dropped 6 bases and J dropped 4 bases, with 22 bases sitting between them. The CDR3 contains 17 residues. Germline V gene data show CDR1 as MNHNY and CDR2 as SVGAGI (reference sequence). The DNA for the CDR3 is TGTGCCAGCAGCCCCGTAGGGGCGCGTATCGGTAATCAGCCCCAGCATTTT. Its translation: CASSPVGARIGNQPQHF.

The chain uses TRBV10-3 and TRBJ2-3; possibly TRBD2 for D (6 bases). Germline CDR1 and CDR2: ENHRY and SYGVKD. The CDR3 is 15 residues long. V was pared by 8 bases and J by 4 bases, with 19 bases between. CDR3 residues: CAIGGTPSFADTQYF. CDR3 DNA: TGTGCCATCGGTGGGACTCCCTCTTTCGCAGATACGCAGTATTTT.

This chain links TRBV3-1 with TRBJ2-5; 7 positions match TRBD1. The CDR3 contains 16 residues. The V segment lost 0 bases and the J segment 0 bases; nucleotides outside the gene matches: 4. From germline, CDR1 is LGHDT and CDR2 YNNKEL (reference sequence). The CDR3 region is CASSQESQGDQETQYF. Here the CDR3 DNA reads TGTGCCAGCAGCCAAGAGTCCCAGGGGGACCAAGAGACCCAGTACTTC.

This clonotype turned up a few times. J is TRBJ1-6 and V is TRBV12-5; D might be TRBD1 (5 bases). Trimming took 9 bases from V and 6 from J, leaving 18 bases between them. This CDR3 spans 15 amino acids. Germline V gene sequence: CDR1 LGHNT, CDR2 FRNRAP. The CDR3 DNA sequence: TGTGCTAGCTCCCAGCGGGGGGATCTTAATTCACCCCTCCACTTT. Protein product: CASSQRGDLNSPLHF.

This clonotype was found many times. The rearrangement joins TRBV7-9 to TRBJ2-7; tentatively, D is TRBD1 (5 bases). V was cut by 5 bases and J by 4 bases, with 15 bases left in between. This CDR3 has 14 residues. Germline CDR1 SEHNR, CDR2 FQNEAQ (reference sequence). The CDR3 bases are TGTGCCAGCAGCCCCGAAAGGGGATGGTACGAGCAGTACTTC. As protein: CASSPERGWYEQYF.

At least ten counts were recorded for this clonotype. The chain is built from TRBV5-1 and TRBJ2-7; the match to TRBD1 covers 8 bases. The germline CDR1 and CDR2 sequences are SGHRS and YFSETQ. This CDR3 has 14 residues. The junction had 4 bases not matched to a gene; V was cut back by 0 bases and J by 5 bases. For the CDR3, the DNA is TGCGCCAGCAGCTTGGAGACAGGGGCCCACGAGCAGTACGTC. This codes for CASSLETGAHEQYV.

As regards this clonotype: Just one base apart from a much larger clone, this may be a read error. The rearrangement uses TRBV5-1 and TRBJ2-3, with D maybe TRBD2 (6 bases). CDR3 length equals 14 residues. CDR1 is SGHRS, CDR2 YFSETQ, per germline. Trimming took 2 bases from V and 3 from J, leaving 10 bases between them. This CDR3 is CASSFGGMTDTQYF. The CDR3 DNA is TGCGCCAGCAGCTTTGGCGGGATGACAGATACGCAGTATTTT.

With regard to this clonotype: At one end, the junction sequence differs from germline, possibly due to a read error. The CDR3 loop is CASSSNQGSGNSPLNF. CDR3 nucleotides: TGTGCCAGCAGCTCAAACCAGGGGTCGGGTAATTCACCCCTCAACTTT. The chain recombines TRBV6-6 with TRBJ1-6; tentatively, D is TRBD1 (6 bases). The CDR3 has 16 amino acids. The germline V gene encodes CDR1 MNHNY and CDR2 SVGAGI (reference sequence).